Listed below are T cell receptor beta chains from one sample, sequenced in a study of naive and memory T cell subsets. TCRdb reprocessed the 5' RACE reads with MiXCR, giving one entry per CDR3 protein. The sample lists 25,000 to 35,000 distinct CDR3 sequences; around 15% were seen once. The origin of the receptors is a female donor in good health. Each CDR3 is given with its conserved first and last residue. D genes are given only for firm matches. Not every row has a clone size; where given, it reads once, few, many or a size class.

j_call clone_size v_call d_call cdr3_nt cdr3_aa
TRBJ2-5 few TRBV11-2 - TGTGCCACAGGGATGCGGGGAGGCGAGACCCAGTACTTC CATGMRGGETQYF
TRBJ1-1 - TRBV6-1 - TGTGCCAGCAGTGAAGAGGGCAGGGCGCGCACTGAAGCTTTCTTT CASSEEGRARTEAFF
TRBJ1-1 medium-sized TRBV20-1 - TGCAGTGCTCCACCCCTGGGAGGGACGTCAGCTTTCTTT CSAPPLGGTSAFF
TRBJ1-5 many TRBV9 - TGTGCCAGCAGCGGCCACAAGGGTAATCAGCCCCAGCATTTT CASSGHKGNQPQHF
TRBJ2-7 many TRBV5-1 TRBD1 TGCGCCAGCAGTAGACAGGGGCCGAGCGCCTACGAGCAGTACTTC CASSRQGPSAYEQYF
TRBJ2-3 medium-sized TRBV29-1 - TGCAGCCTGGAGGGGACTAGCACAGATACGCAGTATTTT CSLEGTSTDTQYF
TRBJ2-3 many TRBV5-5 - TGTGCCAGCAGCTCAGGACCCAGCAGCACAGATACGCAGTATTTT CASSSGPSSTDTQYF
TRBJ2-1 - TRBV20-1 - TGCAGTGCACGGACGGGCGGCAATGAGCAGTTCTTC CSARTGGNEQFF
TRBJ2-2 - TRBV2 - TGTGCCAGCAGGGACGGAGACACCAACACCGGGGAGCTGTTTTTT CASRDGDTNTGELFF
TRBJ2-7 - TRBV15 - TGTGCCACCAGCAGAGATAACGGGGGCGAGCAGTACTTC CATSRDNGGEQYF